The 25 T cell receptor beta chains below were found in one sample sequenced in a study of control samples from healthy donors and cancer patients (dated by TCRdb to about 2020). Library preparation employed the immunoSEQ multiplex PCR assay. What TCRdb holds here is the immuneACCESS table cut down to in-frame rearrangements. Part of the clones is not present; checked against another copy, under half of the missing clones reflect an unresolved V gene, and the others are unexplained. For this sample the table gives roughly 51,000 clones, of which about nine tenths were detected only once. Around 1.4% of the sample is in the top ten clones. Material: PBMCs. These receptors were collected from a man aged 40-49 years with colorectal cancer.

V usage is TRBV4-1 and J usage is TRBJ2-7; 9 bases are a match to TRBD1. The trim removed 3 bases at V and 6 bases at J, leaving 6 bases unmatched. CDR1 is MGHRA, CDR2 YSYEKL, per germline. The CDR3 sequence is 14 residues long. The CDR3 DNA reads as TGCGCCAGCAGCCAGGGGACAGGGAGATTCGAGCAGTACTTC. Residues: CASSQGTGRFEQYF.

This clone was observed once. The CDR3 here is CASRYTGGETQYF. CDR3 nucleotide sequence: TGTGCCAGCAGGTACACGGGAGGGGAGACCCAGTACTTC. This chain links TRBV6-5 with TRBJ2-5; TRBD2 aligns across 8 bases. Germline V gene sequence: CDR1 MNHEY, CDR2 SVGAGI. The CDR3 consists of 13 residues. Losses at the gene ends were 6 bases for V and 5 bases for J; bases not matched to a gene: 5.

The chain is built from TRBV6-5 and TRBJ1-6; D gene ambiguous. V dropped 0 bases and J dropped 5 bases, with 8 bases sitting between them. Per the germline V gene, CDR1 is MNHEY and CDR2 is SVGAGI. The CDR3 runs 15 residues. In nucleotides, the CDR3 is TGTGCCAGCAGTTACTCCGCGGGGAATAATTCACCCCTCCACTTT. This gives the protein CASSYSAGNNSPLHF.

The genes are TRBV19 and TRBJ1-1; TRBD1 aligns across 9 bases. Germline V gene data show CDR1 as LNHDA and CDR2 as SQIVND (reference sequence). The CDR3 loop spans 16 amino acids. V lost 3 bases to trimming and J lost 8 bases; unmatched junction nucleotides: 13. The CDR3 reads CASSIPRRQGVSEAFF. The CDR3 nucleotides read TGTGCCAGTAGTATTCCTCGGAGACAGGGGGTTTCCGAAGCTTTCTTT.

The chain uses TRBV19 and TRBJ1-5; 8 bases align to TRBD1. CDR3 size: 14 residues. Germline V lookup: CDR1 LNHDA, CDR2 SQIVND (reference sequence). J lost 5 bases, V lost 6 bases, and 6 bases had no gene match. The CDR3 bases are TGTGCCAGTAGCCATCAGGGGGCATATCAGCCCCAGCATTTT. As protein: CASSHQGAYQPQHF.

The rearrangement links TRBV5-4 to TRBJ2-5; either TRBD1 or TRBD2 may supply D (6 bases each). The CDR3 is 14 amino acids. Germline V CDR1 and CDR2: SGHNT, YYREEE (reference sequence). The V end was cut by 3 bases, the J end by 1 base, with 10 bases between. This chain's CDR3 is CASSSRGLQETQYF. In nucleotides, the CDR3 is TGTGCCAGCAGCTCACGGGGGCTCCAAGAGACCCAGTACTTC.

The chain has TRBV7-9 and TRBJ2-3; tentative D call: TRBD2 (6 bases). Germline V gene data show CDR1 as SEHNR and CDR2 as FQNEAQ (reference sequence). V was pared by 6 bases and J by 3 bases, with 19 bases between. The CDR3 has 16 residues. CDR3 amino acids: CASSPQDGGRTDTQYF. In DNA, the CDR3 is TGTGCCAGCAGTCCCCAGGACGGAGGGCGGACAGATACGCAGTATTTT.

V and J are TRBV5-6 and TRBJ2-7; D ambiguous. This CDR3 has 12 residues. CDR1 SGHDT and CDR2 YYEEEE come from the germline V gene. Deletions cut 1 base from V and 3 bases from J, with 5 bases between. CDR3 residues: CASSLTLYEQYF. CDR3 coding DNA: TGTGCCAGCAGCTTGACCCTCTACGAGCAGTACTTC. The variable domain in full, completed from reference TRBV5-6 and TRBJ2-7, reads DAGVTQSPTHLIKTRGQQVTLRCSPKSGHDTVSWYQQALGQGPQFIFQYYEEEERQRGNFPDRFSGHQFPNYSSELNVNALLLGDSALYLCASSLTLYEQYFGPGTRLTVT.

The V call is TRBV7-9, the J call TRBJ2-7, with D perhaps matching TRBD2 (5 bases). With 2 bases removed from V and 5 bases from J, the gap between germline ends came to 13 bases. CDR1 and CDR2 from the germline V gene are SEHNR and FQNEAQ (reference sequence). The CDR3 is 14 residues long. The CDR3 protein is CASSLTGIVDEQYF. The DNA for the CDR3 is TGTGCCAGCAGCTTAACCGGGATCGTCGACGAGCAGTACTTC.

This clone was seen a single time. The rearrangement uses TRBV4-3 and TRBJ1-5, with a possible D match to TRBD1 (5 bases). The V gene's germline CDR1 is LGHNA and CDR2 YSLEER. Between the trimmed V and J ends, which lost 1 base and 6 bases, there was a span of 13 bases. The CDR3 is made up of 15 amino acids. The CDR3 is CASSQVKGGTQPQHF. CDR3 DNA: TGCGCCAGCAGCCAAGTTAAAGGAGGGACTCAGCCCCAGCATTTT.

In regard to this clone: The junction differs from germline at one of its ends, possibly a read error. This chain uses TRBV2 with TRBJ2-3; D is possibly TRBD2 (5 bases). The CDR3 is 13 residues long. CDR1 is SNHLY and CDR2 is FYNNEI in the germline V gene. Here the CDR3 reads CASSKAGTDTQYF. The CDR3 nucleotides read TGTGCCAGCAGTAAAGCGGGCACAGATACGCAGTATTTT.

The V call is TRBV6-2 or TRBV6-3, the J call TRBJ2-2; D is ambiguous. V was clipped by 4 bases and J by 5 bases, with 14 bases between them. CDR1 is MNHEY and CDR2 is SVGEGT in the germline V gene. The CDR3 runs to 15 residues. CDR3 loop: CASSSYTDGTGELFF. The DNA for the CDR3 is TGTGCCAGCAGTTCGTACACGGATGGGACCGGGGAGCTGTTTTTT.

The rearrangement links TRBV28 to TRBJ1-1; a possible D gene is TRBD1 (6 bases). The CDR3 consists of 15 residues. Germline V gene lookup returns CDR1 MDHEN and CDR2 SYDVKM. Trimming cost V 3 bases and J 4 bases, with 15 bases left between them. The CDR3 region is CASSFGKGGSTEAFF. DNA for the CDR3: TGTGCCAGCAGTTTTGGGAAGGGGGGGAGCACTGAAGCTTTCTTT.

The V call is TRBV6-6, the J call TRBJ2-7; 11 positions agree with TRBD2. Losses at the gene ends were 6 bases for V and 5 bases for J; bases not matched to a gene: 12. The CDR3 extends over 16 amino acids. Germline V CDR1 and CDR2: MNHNY, SVGAGI (reference sequence). The CDR3 DNA reads as TGTGCCAGCAGCCTTAACACCGGGACTAGCGGAGACGAGCAGTACTTC. The encoded protein is CASSLNTGTSGDEQYF.

This clone was detected only once. V usage is TRBV27 and J usage is TRBJ1-2, with D possibly matching TRBD1 (5 bases). V lost 3 bases, J lost 4 bases, and 9 bases lay in between. This CDR3 is 13 amino acids long. The germline gives CDR1 MNHEY, CDR2 SMNVEV (reference sequence). CDR3 loop: CASSFDSGYGYTF. The CDR3 DNA sequence: TGTGCCAGCAGTTTCGACAGTGGCTATGGCTACACCTTC.

This sequence joins TRBV3-1 (or the pseudogene TRBV3-2) and TRBJ2-1; no reliable D call. This CDR3 is 14 amino acids long. Germline V gene data show CDR1 as LGHDT and CDR2 as YNNKEL (reference sequence). Trimming removed 5 bases from V and 7 bases from J, with 15 bases in between. This CDR3 is CASSWSRRGNEQFF. Here the CDR3 DNA reads TGTGCCAGCAGCTGGTCCCGGAGAGGTAATGAGCAGTTCTTC.

In its sample, this clone was seen a few times. This sequence joins TRBV9 and TRBJ2-7; TRBD2 agrees at 8 bases. Per the germline V gene, CDR1 is SGDLS and CDR2 is YYNGEE. Unmatched junction bases numbered 7, after V lost 0 bases and J lost 5 bases. This CDR3 has 15 amino acids. CDR3 nucleotide sequence: TGTGCCAGCAGCGTAGATGTCAGCGGGAGAGACGAGCAGTACTTC. Amino acid sequence: CASSVDVSGRDEQYF.

The chain employs TRBV3-1 (or the pseudogene TRBV3-2) and TRBJ1-4; unclear D gene. The CDR3 sequence is 14 residues long. Germline loops: CDR1 LGHDT, CDR2 YNNKEL (reference sequence). Trimming cost V 0 bases and J 1 base, with 3 bases left between them. CDR3 residues: CASSQDLTNEKLFF. The CDR3 nucleotides read TGTGCCAGCAGCCAAGACTTAACTAATGAAAAACTGTTTTTT.

The V call is TRBV28, the J call TRBJ1-2; possibly TRBD1 for D (6 bases). Between the trimmed V and J ends, which lost 3 bases and 2 bases, there was a span of 22 bases. Germline CDR1 MDHEN, CDR2 SYDVKM. CDR3 length equals 18 residues. In DNA form, the CDR3 reads TGTGCCAGCAGTTTGTTATGGGGCAGGGGCCGACTGAACTATGGCTACACCTTC. Protein sequence: CASSLLWGRGRLNYGYTF.

The chain has TRBV6-2 or TRBV6-3 and TRBJ1-5, with TRBD1 as a possible D gene (6 bases). Germline lookup yields CDR1 MNHEY and CDR2 SVGEGT. CDR3 length: 18 residues. The V and J ends lost 4 bases and 1 base respectively, with 20 bases between them. Written as DNA, the CDR3 is TGTGCCAGCAGTTCCGTGGGGGGCCAGCTAAAGAGCAATCAGCCCCAGCATTTT. This encodes CASSSVGGQLKSNQPQHF.

This chain links TRBV7-3 with TRBJ2-3, with a tentative D call TRBD1 (6 bases). The CDR3 has 14 amino acids. Trimming cost V 5 bases and J 4 bases, with 13 bases left between them. Germline loops: CDR1 SGHTA, CDR2 FQGTGA. CDR3 amino acids: CASSPQGLADTQYF. The DNA of the CDR3 is TGTGCCAGCAGCCCACAGGGTCTTGCAGATACGCAGTATTTT. Together with reference TRBV7-3 and TRBJ2-3, the CDR3 gives the full variable domain: GAGVSQTPSNKVTEKGKYVELRCDPISGHTALYWYRQSLGQGPEFLIYFQGTGAADDSGLPNDRFFAVRPEGSVSTLKIQRTERGDSAVYLCASSPQGLADTQYFGPGTRLTVL.

The V and J genes are TRBV5-1 and TRBJ2-3, with 14 bases matching TRBD2. The CDR3 runs 17 residues. V dropped 0 bases and J dropped 3; count of bases not matched to a gene: 3. Germline V gene data show CDR1 as SGHRS and CDR2 as YFSETQ. As DNA, the CDR3 is TGCGCCAGCAGCTTGGGCGGGACTAGCGGGAGAACAGATACGCAGTATTTT. As protein: CASSLGGTSGRTDTQYF.

The V call is TRBV11-2, the J call TRBJ2-5; the D gene is possibly TRBD2 (6 bases). Germline V gene lookup returns CDR1 SGHAT and CDR2 FQNNGV. V shed 6 bases and J shed 2 bases, with 16 bases lying between them. The CDR3 contains 15 residues. The CDR3 nucleotides are TGTGCCAGCAGATCAATCAGGCGGGATCAAGAGACCCAGTACTTC. It specifies CASRSIRRDQETQYF.

This clone was recorded a few times. The J gene is TRBJ1-5, the V gene TRBV4-1; 8 bases map to TRBD1. The CDR3 extends over 15 amino acids. CDR1 and CDR2 from the germline V gene are MGHRA and YSYEKL. After removal of 3 bases from V and 6 bases from J, the junction contained 7 bases not matched to a gene. CDR3 nucleotide sequence: TGCGCCAGCAGCCAGGAAGGACAGGGACGTCAGCCCCAGCATTTT. It translates to CASSQEGQGRQPQHF.

The gene calls are TRBV18 and TRBJ2-3; D not certain. The CDR3 is made up of 14 amino acids. Germline-derived CDR1 and CDR2 are KGHSH and LQKENI. Between the trimmed V and J ends, which lost 6 bases and 4 bases, there was a span of 14 bases. The CDR3 DNA is TGTGCCAGCTCCCCGGTGGAGCCTTCAGATACGCAGTATTTT. As protein: CASSPVEPSDTQYF. The complete variable domain, with remaining parts taken from reference TRBV18 and TRBJ2-3, reads NAGVMQNPRHLVRRRGQEARLRCSPMKGHSHVYWYRQLPEEGLKFMVYLQKENIIDESGMPKERFSAEFPKEGPSILRIQQVVRGDSAAYFCASSPVEPSDTQYFGPGTRLTVL.